These T cell receptor beta chains were read from a single sample in a study of response to subunit inactivated influenza vaccine. TCRdb passed the RT-PCR reads through MiXCR, listing each CDR3 protein once. Of some 190,000 distinct CDR3 sequences in the sample, under 15% were seen once. The sample was CD8+ T cells sorted from PBMCs, taken 5 days after vaccination. The receptors derive from a man aged 50 or older who received an inactivated influenza vaccine. CDR3s include the opening cysteine and the closing phenylalanine or tryptophan. Fields, in order: clone size, D gene, J gene, V gene, CDR3 protein, CDR3 DNA. A D gene is named only where the DNA matches it firmly. Some rows have no size entry. The others give once, few or many, or a class for an expanded clone.

NA,TRBD1,TRBJ2-7,TRBV9,CASSSGTGLYEQYF,TGTGCCAGCAGCTCCGGGACAGGGCTATACGAGCAGTACTTC
NA,NA,TRBJ2-5,TRBV12-3/TRBV12-4,CASSSEQGRWETQYF,TGTGCCAGCAGTTCAGAACAGGGGAGGTGGGAGACCCAGTACTTC
NA,NA,TRBJ2-3,TRBV13,CASSLVGHRTDTQYF,TGTGCCAGCAGCTTAGTTGGACACCGCACAGATACGCAGTATTTT
many,NA,TRBJ2-7,TRBV10-3,CAISESNLGAVHEQYF,TGTGCCATCAGTGAGTCAAATTTGGGGGCTGTCCACGAGCAGTACTTC
NA,NA,TRBJ1-5,TRBV20-1,CSARDLAWQPQHF,TGCAGTGCTAGAGATTTGGCTTGGCAGCCCCAGCATTTT
few,NA,TRBJ2-7,TRBV7-9,CASSGIRENYEQYF,TGTGCCAGCAGCGGGATCAGGGAGAACTACGAGCAGTACTTC
NA,TRBD1,TRBJ2-7,TRBV5-1,CASSRGQGFNEQYF,TGCGCCAGCAGCCGGGGACAGGGGTTTAACGAGCAGTACTTC
few,TRBD1,TRBJ1-1,TRBV2,CASNTDPSGGFTEAFF,TGTGCCAGCAACACGGACCCCTCAGGGGGCTTCACTGAAGCTTTCTTT
few,NA,TRBJ1-5,TRBV12-3/TRBV12-4,CASSLLPEGNQPQHF,TGTGCCAGCAGTTTACTCCCGGAGGGCAATCAGCCCCAGCATTTT
few,NA,TRBJ2-1,TRBV7-3,CASSSRLGEQFF,TGTGCCAGCAGCTCACGACTCGGTGAGCAGTTCTTC
few,TRBD1,TRBJ1-2,TRBV29-1,CSVVGTGDGYTF,TGCAGCGTTGTGGGGACAGGGGATGGCTACACCTTC
NA,TRBD1,TRBJ2-7,TRBV7-9,CASTDGTEGYEQYF,TGTGCCAGCACCGACGGGACAGAAGGTTACGAGCAGTACTTC
NA,NA,TRBJ2-5,TRBV7-8,CASFSQRRGQETQYF,TGTGCCAGCTTTTCGCAGCGGAGGGGACAAGAGACCCAGTACTTC
few,NA,TRBJ2-1,TRBV6-5,CASSYSRGYGTYNEQFF,TGTGCCAGCAGTTACTCGAGGGGTTACGGGACCTACAATGAGCAGTTCTTC
NA,TRBD2,TRBJ2-5,TRBV7-6,CASSLKGGAETQYF,TGTGCCAGCAGCCTCAAGGGAGGGGCGGAGACCCAGTACTTC
NA,NA,TRBJ1-1,TRBV3-1,CASSPFRGMNTEAFF,TGTGCCAGCAGCCCGTTTCGGGGAATGAACACTGAAGCTTTCTTT
NA,NA,TRBJ2-6,TRBV27,CASCSETLTGANVLTF,TGTGCCAGCTGTTCCGAGACTTTGACAGGGGCCAACGTCCTGACTTTC
many,TRBD1,TRBJ2-1,TRBV7-8,CASSLDRGGYNEQFF,TGTGCCAGCAGCCTAGACAGGGGAGGATACAATGAGCAGTTCTTC
few,NA,TRBJ2-1,TRBV6-2/TRBV6-3,CASSYSNPNEQFF,TGTGCCAGCAGTTACTCGAACCCGAATGAGCAGTTCTTC
NA,NA,TRBJ1-2,TRBV4-1,CASSQVQDSNYGYTF,TGCGCCAGCAGCCAAGTTCAGGATTCAAACTATGGCTACACCTTC
many,NA,TRBJ2-6,TRBV4-2,CASSQGISGANVLTF,TGTGCCAGCAGCCAGGGGATCTCTGGGGCCAACGTCCTGACTTTC
NA,NA,TRBJ2-7,TRBV4-1,CASSQAFAGSWYEQYF,TGCGCCAGCAGCCAAGCTTTCGCGGGGAGTTGGTACGAGCAGTACTTC
NA,TRBD1,TRBJ1-1,TRBV7-8,CAIRQGATTEAFF,TGTGCCATTAGACAGGGGGCAACAACTGAAGCTTTCTTT
NA,TRBD1,TRBJ1-1,TRBV27,CASSSTQGALNTEAFF,TGTGCCAGCAGTTCGACTCAGGGGGCCCTGAACACTGAAGCTTTCTTT
few,NA,TRBJ2-3,TRBV29-1,CSVPLWGNTQYF,TGCAGCGTTCCACTATGGGGGAATACGCAGTATTTT
many,NA,TRBJ2-1,TRBV15,CATRSSGEQFF,TGTGCCACCCGGAGTTCGGGGGAGCAGTTCTTC
NA,NA,TRBJ2-2,TRBV9,CASSAGTITGELFF,TGTGCCAGCAGCGCCGGAACCATCACCGGGGAGCTGTTTTTT
NA,NA,TRBJ2-5,TRBV7-9,CASSEPRVQETQYF,TGTGCCAGCAGCGAGCCCAGGGTTCAAGAGACCCAGTACTTC
few,NA,TRBJ2-7,TRBV20-1,CSAREAGAYEQYF,TGCAGTGCTAGAGAGGCAGGGGCCTACGAGCAGTACTTC
NA,TRBD1,TRBJ2-6,TRBV5-1,CASSITGQGAGANVLTF,TGCGCCAGCAGCATTACGGGACAGGGGGCTGGGGCCAACGTCCTGACTTTC
NA,NA,TRBJ2-3,TRBV29-1,CSVDLAGEADTQYF,TGCAGCGTTGATTTGGCAGGGGAAGCAGATACGCAGTATTTT
few,NA,TRBJ2-5,TRBV5-1,CASSLENGETQYF,TGCGCCAGCAGCTTGGAGAATGGGGAGACCCAGTACTTC
few,TRBD1,TRBJ2-7,TRBV4-1,CASSQGHRGTYSYEQYF,TGCGCCAGCAGCCAAGGCCACAGGGGGACTTACTCCTACGAGCAGTACTTC
NA,TRBD2,TRBJ2-3,TRBV7-8,CASSPLRGTSGSIADTQYF,TGTGCCAGCAGCCCTTTGCGCGGGACTAGCGGGAGTATCGCAGATACGCAGTATTTT
NA,NA,TRBJ1-4,TRBV29-1,CSAQQDPNNEKLFF,TGCAGCGCCCAACAGGACCCTAATAATGAAAAACTGTTTTTT
NA,NA,TRBJ2-7,TRBV19,CASSIDSPSYEQYF,TGTGCCAGTAGTATCGACAGTCCCTCCTACGAGCAGTACTTC
few,NA,TRBJ2-3,TRBV28,CASSLWRGSSDTQYF,TGTGCCAGCAGTTTATGGCGGGGAAGTTCAGATACGCAGTATTTT
many,TRBD2,TRBJ2-7,TRBV7-8,CASSAHRGRYSNDEQYF,TGTGCCAGCAGCGCCCACCGCGGGAGATACTCTAATGACGAGCAGTACTTC
NA,NA,TRBJ2-1,TRBV27,CASSLSSGSENEQFF,TGTGCCAGCAGTTTATCGTCGGGGTCGGAGAATGAGCAGTTCTTC
many,NA,TRBJ2-2,TRBV12-3/TRBV12-4,CASSLGQNTGELFF,TGTGCCAGCAGTTTAGGGCAGAACACCGGGGAGCTGTTTTTT